The 30 T cell receptor beta chains in this list originate from one sample, sequenced in a study of T cells in Graves' hyperthyroidism and ophthalmopathy. There were TCR beta CDR3 regions amplified from RNA transcripts. The HTBI primer set was used in a first-round RT-PCR of the TCR CDR3. Each CDR3 protein gets one entry after TCRdb re-called the multiplex PCR reads with MiXCR. This sample yields fewer than 700,000 distinct CDR3 sequences, of which roughly 18% are seen a single time; 15% to 20% belongs to the top ten. Sequencing used blood. Receptor source: a woman under 30 with Graves' ophthalmopathy.

V and J are TRBV20-1 and TRBJ2-7; D gene uncertain. V lost 1 base and J lost 6, with 10 bases in between. Germline V gene data show CDR1 as DFQATT and CDR2 as SNEGSKA (reference sequence). The CDR3 length is 12 residues. CDR3 amino acids: CSARGSFIEQYF. The CDR3 bases are TGCAGTGCTAGAGGTTCGTTTATCGAGCAGTACTTC.

The rearrangement joins TRBV14 to TRBJ2-5; no clear D gene. Germline V lookup: CDR1 SGHDN, CDR2 FVKESK. The CDR3 loop spans 14 amino acids. Trimming took off 0 bases at V and 4 bases at J, with 9 bases between the two ends. This chain's CDR3 is CASSQDWSAETQYF. The CDR3 DNA sequence: TGTGCCAGCAGCCAAGATTGGAGTGCAGAGACCCAGTACTTC.

Details on this clonotype: This may be a read error, as it is one base from a much larger clone. V gene TRBV11-2 combines with J gene TRBJ2-7; no clear D. The CDR3 extends over 14 amino acids. CDR1 and CDR2 (germline): SGHAT, FQNNGV. The CDR3 reads CTSSLDGPAYEQYF. The CDR3 bases are TGTACCAGCAGCTTAGACGGGCCCGCCTACGAGCAGTACTTC.

This clonotype was counted at least ten times. This chain links TRBV27 with TRBJ2-3; D uncertain. The CDR3 runs 15 residues. CDR1 and CDR2 (germline): MNHEY, SMNVEV (reference sequence). Trimming stripped 4 bases from V and 1 base from J, with 12 bases between. CDR3 loop: CASSSWLLRTDTQYF. CDR3 DNA sequence: TGTGCCAGCAGTTCTTGGTTACTACGCACAGATACGCAGTATTTT.

This clonotype has ten or more counts. The rearrangement joins TRBV7-2 to TRBJ2-1; 12 bases map to TRBD1. Germline CDR1 and CDR2: SGHTA and FQGNSA. Germline trimming cut 2 bases from V and 4 bases from J; bases unmatched to any gene: 9. There are 18 residues in the CDR3. The CDR3 sequence is CASSLFSGTGGGYNEQFF. CDR3 in DNA: TGTGCCAGCAGCTTATTTTCCGGGACAGGGGGCGGTTACAATGAGCAGTTCTTC.

This clonotype showed up many times. The chain combines TRBV2 with TRBJ2-1; TRBD1 aligns across 8 bases. The CDR3 is made up of 15 amino acids. Germline V gene data show CDR1 as SNHLY and CDR2 as FYNNEI. The junction had 10 bases not matched to a gene; V was cut back by 10 bases and J by 2 bases. CDR3 protein: CATVPGTGAYNEQFF. The CDR3 DNA sequence: TGTGCCACCGTCCCCGGGACAGGCGCCTACAATGAGCAGTTCTTC. The full variable domain, in which reference TRBV2 and TRBJ2-1 provide the parts outside the CDR3, is EPEVTQTPSHQVTQMGQEVILRCVPISNHLYFYWYRQILGQKVEFLVSFYNNEISEKSEIFDDQFSVERPDGSNFTLKIRSTKLEDSAMYFCATVPGTGAYNEQFFGPGTRLTVL.

V usage is TRBV20-1 and J usage is TRBJ2-7; no definite D call. V dropped 3 bases and J dropped 3 bases, with 12 bases sitting between them. The CDR3 runs 13 residues. Germline lookup yields CDR1 DFQATT and CDR2 SNEGSKA (reference sequence). CDR3 coding DNA: TGCAGTGCTAGGGCCGGCAACCTCTACGAGCAGTACTTC. It yields the protein CSARAGNLYEQYF.

This clonotype showed up just a few times. V and J are TRBV18 and TRBJ2-1, with a weak D call TRBD2 (5 bases). CDR3 length: 12 residues. Trimming stripped 3 bases from V and 6 bases from J, with 6 bases between. The germline V gene encodes CDR1 KGHSH and CDR2 LQKENI. In DNA, the CDR3 is TGTGCCAGCTCACCGGCGGGCAATGAGCAGTTCTTC. Translation gives CASSPAGNEQFF.

This clonotype was seen more than once but under ten times. The chain combines TRBV27 with TRBJ2-2, with unresolved D. Per germline, CDR1 MNHEY and CDR2 SMNVEV (reference sequence). The CDR3 consists of 14 residues. V was clipped by 6 bases and J by 6 bases, with 14 bases between them. Here the CDR3 DNA reads TGTGCCAGCAGAGAATATCTTCTAGCCGGGGAGCTGTTTTTT. Protein sequence: CASREYLLAGELFF.

This clonotype was found a few times. This chain uses TRBV7-2 with TRBJ1-1; D gene ambiguous. The CDR3 runs 11 residues. Trimming left V 3 bases short and J 6 bases short, with 5 bases between. The germline V gene encodes CDR1 SGHTA and CDR2 FQGNSA. The CDR3 DNA follows: TGTGCCAGCAGCTTTATGGCTGAAGCTTTCTTT. This encodes CASSFMAEAFF. The full variable domain, its missing parts supplied by reference TRBV7-2 and TRBJ1-1, is GAGVSQSPSNKVTEKGKDVELRCDPISGHTALYWYRQSLGQGLEFLIYFQGNSAPDKSGLPSDRFSAERTGGSVSTLTIQRTQQEDSAVYLCASSFMAEAFFGQGTRLTVV.

The chain combines TRBV27 with TRBJ2-1; 7 nucleotides agree with TRBD2. V shed 2 bases and J 10 bases; nucleotides not matched to a gene: 11. This CDR3 region has 15 residues. CDR1 is MNHEY and CDR2 is SMNVEV in the germline V gene (reference sequence). This CDR3 is CASSLLGPSGLEQFF. The CDR3 DNA follows: TGTGCCAGCAGTTTACTTGGTCCTAGCGGTTTAGAGCAGTTCTTC.

This clonotype has just a few counts. The V call is TRBV6-5, the J call TRBJ1-3; D may be TRBD1 (5 bases). Germline loops: CDR1 MNHEY, CDR2 SVGAGI. The CDR3 loop spans 15 amino acids. V dropped 2 bases and J dropped 0 bases, with 8 bases sitting between them. The CDR3 nucleotides are TGTGCCAGCAGTTACACCGGGACCTCTGGAAACACCATATATTTT. It specifies CASSYTGTSGNTIYF.

This clonotype was detected a few times. The genes are TRBV3-1 and TRBJ2-2; D gene uncertain. V was trimmed by 4 bases and J by 7 bases, leaving 16 bases between them. Germline assignment: CDR1 LGHDT and CDR2 YNNKEL (reference sequence). The CDR3 sequence is 15 residues long. This CDR3 reads CASSLTPRLGGELFF. CDR3 DNA: TGTGCCAGCAGCCTCACTCCGAGGCTAGGCGGGGAGCTGTTTTTT. Supplemented by reference TRBV3-1 and TRBJ2-2, the full variable domain reads DTAVSQTPKYLVTQMGNDKSIKCEQNLGHDTMYWYKQDSKKFLKIMFSYNNKELIINETVPNRFSPKSPDKAHLNLHINSLELGDSAVYFCASSLTPRLGGELFFGEGSRLTVL.

This clonotype was counted only a few times. This chain connects TRBV10-3 to TRBJ2-7; D uncertain. The CDR3 length is 12 residues. V lost 2 bases and J lost 4, with 6 bases in between. Germline V CDR1 and CDR2: ENHRY, SYGVKD. The DNA of the CDR3 is TGTGCCATCAGTGAGACAATTTACGAGCAGTACTTC. Translating it yields CAISETIYEQYF.

In this sample, this clonotype turned up many times. The chain joins TRBV28 to TRBJ1-2; D uncertain. V gave up 4 bases and J gave up 4 bases, with 1 base separating them. The germline V gene encodes CDR1 MDHEN and CDR2 SYDVKM. CDR3 size: 10 residues. In DNA, the CDR3 is TGTGCCAGCAGTTCCTATGGCTACACCTTC. Protein sequence: CASSSYGYTF.

This clonotype was counted only a few times. V and J are TRBV10-3 and TRBJ1-1; D is ambiguous. This CDR3 has 11 residues. The germline gives CDR1 ENHRY, CDR2 SYGVKD. V was shortened by 2 bases and J by 11 bases, with 9 bases between the two germline ends. CDR3 loop: CAISEGNGAFF. The CDR3 region has the DNA TGTGCCATCAGTGAGGGAAACGGGGCTTTCTTT.

This clonotype was detected a few times. V gene TRBV9 combines with J gene TRBJ2-7, with TRBD1 matching 8 bases. V shed 4 bases and J 0 bases; nucleotides not matched to a gene: 12. CDR3 length equals 17 residues. Germline CDR1 and CDR2: SGDLS and YYNGEE. Written as DNA, the CDR3 is TGTGCCAGCAGCCTACTTCCCTCCGGGACAGGCTCCTACGAGCAGTACTTC. Protein product: CASSLLPSGTGSYEQYF.

In this sample, this clonotype turned up many times. This chain uses TRBV7-6 with TRBJ1-2; 7 bases fit TRBD1. The CDR3 is 14 amino acids. The V and J ends lost 5 bases and 4 bases, in that order; junction bases with no gene match: 7. Germline-derived CDR1 and CDR2 are SGHVS and FNYEAQ. The DNA of the CDR3 is TGTGCCAGCAGCCCAAGACAGGGCCCCTATGGCTACACCTTC. Translation: CASSPRQGPYGYTF.

This clonotype was observed a handful of times. The V gene is TRBV7-3, the J gene TRBJ1-2; 7 nucleotides match TRBD1. Germline V gene lookup returns CDR1 SGHTA and CDR2 FQGTGA. The CDR3 covers 12 residues. Trimming cost V 5 bases and J 8 bases; bases outside gene matches: 5. CDR3 residues: CASSQGDAGYTF. The CDR3 bases are TGTGCCAGCAGCCAGGGGGATGCGGGCTACACCTTC.

This clonotype was seen repeatedly, ten times or more. The chain couples TRBV25-1 to TRBJ2-5, with TRBD1 matching 10 bases. The CDR3 has 14 amino acids. V lost 4 bases, J lost 5 bases, and 4 bases stayed unmatched. CDR1 and CDR2 from the germline V gene are MGHDK and SYGVNS. This CDR3 reads CASSGQGAKETQYF. In nucleotides, the CDR3 is TGTGCCAGCAGTGGACAGGGGGCCAAGGAGACCCAGTACTTC.

This clonotype has just a few counts. The gene calls are TRBV18 and TRBJ1-1; possibly TRBD1 for D (6 bases). There are 14 residues in the CDR3. From germline, CDR1 is KGHSH and CDR2 LQKENI. Trimming removed 2 bases at V and 6 bases at J, with 13 bases between. The CDR3 sequence is CASSPLGAGAEAFF. CDR3 bases: TGTGCCAGCTCACCATTGGGAGCAGGGGCTGAAGCTTTCTTT. The complete variable domain, with remaining parts taken from reference TRBV18 and TRBJ1-1, reads NAGVMQNPRHLVRRRGQEARLRCSPMKGHSHVYWYRQLPEEGLKFMVYLQKENIIDESGMPKERFSAEFPKEGPSILRIQQVVRGDSAAYFCASSPLGAGAEAFFGQGTRLTVV.

In this sample, this clonotype turned up a few times. This chain joins TRBV4-2 and TRBJ2-1, with 7 bases that match TRBD2. CDR3 size: 16 residues. V lost 0 bases to trimming and J lost 7 bases; unmatched junction nucleotides: 9. CDR1 is LGHNA, CDR2 YNFKEQ, per germline. In nucleotides, the CDR3 is TGTGCCAGCAGCCAAGACCCCGTGGGGGGGAAGAATGAGCAGTTCTTC. Its translation is CASSQDPVGGKNEQFF.

This clonotype was observed many times. V and J are TRBV5-1 and TRBJ2-1; 7 nucleotides agree with TRBD1. The CDR3 runs 15 residues. The V segment lost 6 bases and the J segment 7 bases; nucleotides outside the gene matches: 13. Germline CDR1 and CDR2: SGHRS and YFSETQ. Written as DNA, the CDR3 is TGCGCCAGCAAGCCCAACCCGCTCAGGGGGAATGAGCAGTTCTTC. This translates into CASKPNPLRGNEQFF.

This clonotype was seen repeatedly, ten times or more. The chain has TRBV7-9 and TRBJ2-7; 10 nucleotides match TRBD1. J was trimmed by 7 bases and V by 6 bases; bases with no gene match: 12. CDR3 length equals 15 residues. The V gene's germline CDR1 is SEHNR and CDR2 FQNEAQ (reference sequence). This CDR3 is CASSLTGGSLWEQYF. DNA of the CDR3: TGTGCCAGCAGTTTGACAGGGGGCTCGCTATGGGAGCAGTACTTC.

This clonotype was counted between two and nine times. The CDR3 loop reads CSVEKGTEGEAFF. As DNA, the CDR3 is TGCAGCGTTGAAAAGGGGACGGAGGGCGAAGCTTTCTTT. This chain connects TRBV29-1 to TRBJ1-1; possibly TRBD1 for D (5 bases). The V and J ends lost 2 bases and 8 bases respectively, with 15 bases between them. The CDR3 spans 13 residues. Per the germline V gene, CDR1 is SQVTM and CDR2 is ANQGSEA.

The chain combines TRBV19 with TRBJ1-1; D call uncertain. Germline-derived CDR1 and CDR2 are LNHDA and SQIVND (reference sequence). Deletions cut 10 bases from V and 1 base from J, with 10 bases between. There are 12 residues in the CDR3. The CDR3 is CATGLANTEAFF. The CDR3 DNA reads TGTGCCACAGGACTGGCGAACACTGAAGCTTTCTTT.

This clonotype showed up many times. This sequence joins TRBV7-8 and TRBJ1-2; 7 bases match TRBD1. The CDR3 has 15 residues. Germline CDR1 reads SGHVS; CDR2 reads FQNEAQ. With V trimmed by 5 bases and J by 7 bases, 13 bases remained unmatched. CDR3 residues: CASSGVGGTVSGYTF. The CDR3 DNA sequence: TGTGCCAGCAGCGGAGTAGGGGGCACTGTGTCTGGCTACACCTTC. Full variable domain (outside the CDR3, taken from reference TRBV7-8 and TRBJ1-2): GAGVSQSPRYKVAKRGQDVALRCDPISGHVSLFWYQQALGQGPEFLTYFQNEAQLDKSGLPSDRFFAERPEGSVSTLKIQRTQQEDSAVYLCASSGVGGTVSGYTFGSGTRLTVV.

This clonotype was counted ten times or more. The V call is TRBV30, the J call TRBJ1-5; D is ambiguous. The CDR3 has 13 amino acids. CDR1 GTSNPN and CDR2 SVGIG come from the germline V gene (reference sequence). V was shortened by 0 bases and J by 4 bases, with 7 bases between the two germline ends. The CDR3 region has the DNA TGTGCCTGGAGTGTCCTCGTGAATCAGCCCCAGCATTTT. It encodes CAWSVLVNQPQHF.

This clonotype appeared many times. The chain combines TRBV28 with TRBJ1-2; 8 positions match TRBD1. V was clipped by 4 bases and J by 8 bases; unmatched bases: 3. This CDR3 has 12 amino acids. Germline CDR1 MDHEN, CDR2 SYDVKM. CDR3 DNA sequence: TGTGCCAGCAGTTCGCCAGGGGGCGGCTACACCTTC. Translating gives CASSSPGGGYTF.

This clonotype has just a few counts. This rearrangement joins TRBV5-1 to TRBJ2-1; 10 positions match TRBD2. The length of the CDR3 is 16 residues. CDR1 is SGHRS and CDR2 is YFSETQ in the germline V gene. V gave up 4 bases and J gave up 3 bases; unmatched junction bases: 7. CDR3 in DNA: TGCGCCAGCAGCCCCCCCGGACTAGCGGTCTACAATGAGCAGTTCTTC. Translated, it gives CASSPPGLAVYNEQFF. Based on the CDR3 plus reference TRBV5-1 and TRBJ2-1, the full variable domain is KAGVTQTPRYLIKTRGQQVTLSCSPISGHRSVSWYQQTPGQGLQFLFEYFSETQRNKGNFPGRFSGRQFSNSRSEMNVSTLELGDSALYLCASSPPGLAVYNEQFFGPGTRLTVL.